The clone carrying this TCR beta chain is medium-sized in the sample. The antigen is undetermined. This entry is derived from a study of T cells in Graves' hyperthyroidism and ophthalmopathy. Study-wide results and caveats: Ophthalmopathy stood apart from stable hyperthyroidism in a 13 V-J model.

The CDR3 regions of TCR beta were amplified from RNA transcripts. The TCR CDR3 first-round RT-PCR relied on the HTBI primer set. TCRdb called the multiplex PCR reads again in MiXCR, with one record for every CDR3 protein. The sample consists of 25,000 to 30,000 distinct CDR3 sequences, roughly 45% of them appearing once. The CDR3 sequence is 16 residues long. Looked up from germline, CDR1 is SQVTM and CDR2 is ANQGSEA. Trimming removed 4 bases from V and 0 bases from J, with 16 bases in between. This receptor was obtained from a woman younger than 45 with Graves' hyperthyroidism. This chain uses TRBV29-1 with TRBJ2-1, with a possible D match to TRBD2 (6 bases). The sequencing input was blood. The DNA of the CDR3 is TGCAGCGTTGGGGGATCCCTAGCGAGCTCCTACAATGAGCAGTTCTTC. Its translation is CSVGGSLASSYNEQFF.